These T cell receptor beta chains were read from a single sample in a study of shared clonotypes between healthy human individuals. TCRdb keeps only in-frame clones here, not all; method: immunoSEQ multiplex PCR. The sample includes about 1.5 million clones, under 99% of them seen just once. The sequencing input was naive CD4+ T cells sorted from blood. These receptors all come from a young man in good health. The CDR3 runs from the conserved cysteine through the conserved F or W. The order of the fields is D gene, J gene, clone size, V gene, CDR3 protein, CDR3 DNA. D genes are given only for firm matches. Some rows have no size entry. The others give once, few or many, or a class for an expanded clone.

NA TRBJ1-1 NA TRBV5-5 CASSFLRDTEAFF TGTGCCAGCAGCTTCTTACGGGACACTGAAGCTTTCTTT
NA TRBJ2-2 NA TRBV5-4 CAIHQQVSSGTGELFF TGTGCCATCCACCAACAGGTCTCCTCGGGCACCGGGGAGCTGTTTTTT
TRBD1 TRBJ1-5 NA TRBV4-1 CASSPTPGQADNQPQHF TGCGCCAGCAGCCCCACCCCGGGACAGGCCGACAATCAGCCCCAGCATTTT
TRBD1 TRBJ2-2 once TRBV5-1 CASKKPDRAGELFF TGCGCCAGCAAAAAACCCGACAGGGCCGGGGAGCTGTTTTTT
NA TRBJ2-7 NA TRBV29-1 CSVTGRVSYEQYF TGCAGCGTTACAGGGAGGGTTAGCTACGAGCAGTACTTC
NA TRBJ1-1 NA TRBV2 CASSLPFWTEAFF TGTGCCAGCAGTCTTCCTTTTTGGACTGAAGCTTTCTTT
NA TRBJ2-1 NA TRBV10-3 CAGGPTLHNEQFF TGTGCCGGGGGACCCACGCTACACAATGAGCAGTTCTTC
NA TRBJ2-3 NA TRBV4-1 CASSKRQDGTSTDTQYF TGCGCCAGCAGCAAACGACAGGATGGAACTAGCACAGATACGCAGTATTTT
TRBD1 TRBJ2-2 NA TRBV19 CASSIGQGANTGELFF TGTGCCAGTAGTATTGGACAGGGCGCGAACACCGGGGAGCTGTTTTTT
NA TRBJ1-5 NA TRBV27 CASSKIRGSKPQHF TGTGCCAGCAGTAAGATCAGGGGTAGTAAGCCCCAGCATTTT
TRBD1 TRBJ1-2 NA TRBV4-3 CASSRTGKVYGYTF TGCGCCAGCAGCCGGACAGGGAAGGTCTATGGCTACACCTTC
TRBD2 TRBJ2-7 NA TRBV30 CACKRGLASYEQYF TGTGCCTGTAAGCGGGGACTAGCTTCCTACGAGCAGTACTTC
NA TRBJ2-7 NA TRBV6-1 CASRSGPYEQYF TGTGCCAGCAGGTCGGGGCCTTACGAGCAGTACTTC
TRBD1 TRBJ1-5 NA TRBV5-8 CASSPGQGRQPQHF TGTGCCAGCAGCCCGGGACAGGGCCGTCAGCCCCAGCATTTT
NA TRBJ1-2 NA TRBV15 CATSRGGGVTIGNYGYTF TGTGCCACCAGCAGGGGTGGGGGCGTGACGATTGGGAACTATGGCTACACCTTC
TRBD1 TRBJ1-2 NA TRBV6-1 CASNPQGTVIYGYTF TGTGCCAGCAACCCACAGGGGACCGTTATCTATGGCTACACCTTC
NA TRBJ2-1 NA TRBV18 CASSPPTVLNYNEQFF TGTGCCAGCTCACCACCGACCGTCCTCAACTACAATGAGCAGTTCTTC
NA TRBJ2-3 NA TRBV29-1 CSVSIPGTLPTDTQYF TGCAGCGTTTCGATCCCGGGGACCCTCCCCACAGATACGCAGTATTTT
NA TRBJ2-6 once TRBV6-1 CASSDTDSGANVLTF TGTGCCAGCAGTGATACAGACTCTGGGGCCAACGTCCTGACTTTC
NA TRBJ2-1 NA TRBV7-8 CASSLSGYNEQFF TGTGCCAGCAGCTTATCTGGATATAATGAGCAGTTCTTC
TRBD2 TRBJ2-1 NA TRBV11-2 CASSLALAGYNEQFF TGTGCCAGCAGCTTAGCACTAGCGGGTTACAATGAGCAGTTCTTC
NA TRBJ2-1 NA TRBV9 CASSREIAPRGNEQFF TGTGCCAGCAGCCGAGAAATAGCCCCCAGGGGTAATGAGCAGTTCTTC
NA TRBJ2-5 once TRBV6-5 CASSLAYFAQETQYF TGTGCCAGCAGTCTTGCATACTTTGCTCAAGAGACCCAGTACTTC
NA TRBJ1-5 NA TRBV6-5 CASSQSRGGNQPQHF TGTGCCAGCAGTCAATCTCGGGGGGGCAATCAGCCCCAGCATTTT
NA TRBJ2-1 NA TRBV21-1 CASSGIAGLSYNEQFF TGTGCCAGCAGCGGGATAGCGGGCCTCTCCTACAATGAGCAGTTCTTC
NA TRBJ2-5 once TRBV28 CASSSQTGTQETQYF TGTGCCAGCAGTTCCCAGACGGGAACCCAAGAGACCCAGTACTTC
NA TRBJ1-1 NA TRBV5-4 CASSHRANTEAFF TGTGCCAGCAGCCACAGGGCTAACACTGAAGCTTTCTTT
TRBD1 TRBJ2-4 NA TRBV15 CATSREPDRDRKNIQYF TGTGCCACCAGCAGAGAGCCCGACCGGGACAGAAAAAACATTCAGTACTTC
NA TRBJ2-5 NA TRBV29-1 CSVLRGSSQETQYF TGCAGCGTTCTGAGGGGCAGTTCCCAAGAGACCCAGTACTTC
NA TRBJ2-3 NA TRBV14 CASSQGASSITDTQYF TGTGCCAGCAGCCAAGGGGCGTCGTCCATCACAGATACGCAGTATTTT
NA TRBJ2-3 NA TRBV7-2 CASSLLYTQYF TGTGCCAGCAGCTTATTGTATACGCAGTATTTT
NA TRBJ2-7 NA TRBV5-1 CASSLARDYEQYF TGCGCCAGCAGCTTGGCTAGGGACTACGAGCAGTACTTC
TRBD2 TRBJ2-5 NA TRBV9 CASSAGLAGTQETQYF TGTGCCAGCAGCGCCGGACTAGCGGGCACCCAAGAGACCCAGTACTTC
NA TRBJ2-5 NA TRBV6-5 CASRHRDHQETQYF TGTGCCAGCAGGCACCGGGACCACCAAGAGACCCAGTACTTC
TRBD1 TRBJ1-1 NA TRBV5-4 CASSHKTGANTEAFF TGTGCCAGCAGCCATAAAACAGGGGCAAACACTGAAGCTTTCTTT
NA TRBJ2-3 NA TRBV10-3 CAISEPARSEYF TGTGCCATCAGTGAACCGGCCCGATCAGAGTATTTT
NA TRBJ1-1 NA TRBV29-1 CSVDARSGRNMNTEAFF TGCAGCGTTGACGCCCGCTCCGGACGCAACATGAACACTGAAGCTTTCTTT
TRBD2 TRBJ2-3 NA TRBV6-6 CASSSHGGGTDTQYF TGTGCCAGCAGTTCCCATGGGGGGGGCACAGATACGCAGTATTTT
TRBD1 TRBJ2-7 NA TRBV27 CASRKKGQGAYEQYF TGTGCCAGCAGAAAAAAGGGACAGGGGGCTTACGAGCAGTACTTC
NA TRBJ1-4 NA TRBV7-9 CASSLLTPGGSNEKLFF TGTGCCAGCAGCTTATTGACTCCGGGGGGGTCTAATGAAAAACTGTTTTTT
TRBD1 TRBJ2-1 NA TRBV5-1 CASSQDRVSYNEQFF TGCGCCAGTAGTCAGGACAGGGTTTCCTACAATGAGCAGTTCTTC
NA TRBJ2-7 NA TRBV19 CASSIRGSPEEQYF TGTGCCAGTAGTATCAGGGGCTCTCCCGAGGAGCAGTACTTC
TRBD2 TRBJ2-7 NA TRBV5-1 CASSLTSGSYEQYF TGCGCCAGCAGCTTAACTAGCGGTTCCTACGAGCAGTACTTC
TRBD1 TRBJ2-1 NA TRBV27 CASSLSRTGRFF TGTGCCAGCAGTTTATCGAGGACAGGGCGGTTCTTC
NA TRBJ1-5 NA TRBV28 CASNLMSNQPQHF TGTGCCAGCAATCTTATGAGCAATCAGCCCCAGCATTTT
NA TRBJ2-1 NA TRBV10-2 CASSESRLSTNWDNEQFF TGCGCCAGCAGTGAGTCCAGGCTAAGTACGAACTGGGACAATGAGCAGTTCTTC